This T cell receptor beta chain originates from a study of shared clonotypes between healthy human individuals. The V gene's germline CDR1 is MGHDK and CDR2 SYGVNS. The V end lost 5 bases, the J end lost 7 bases, and 11 bases lay between the germline ends. The CDR3 totals 13 residues. Only in-frame clones appear in the TCRdb table, and some are missing; sequencing was by immunoSEQ multiplex PCR. The top ten clones hold roughly 0.36% of a sample with roughly 1.4 million clones, approximately 98.5% of them seen once. As to this clone: Its antigen is as yet unknown.

Regarding the study as a whole: Clonotypes shared by all four donors outscored non-shared clonotypes in generation probability. The study drew on few donors, limiting represented genetic and exposure-history diversity.

The material sequenced was naive CD4+ T cells sorted from blood. Subset of the sample: CD45RA+ positively selected. The gene calls are TRBV25-1 and TRBJ2-2; D ambiguous. The source of this sequence is a man aged 30 to 45 in good health. This CDR3 reads CASSLPWDGELFF. CDR3 nucleotide sequence: TGTGCCAGCAGTCTCCCCTGGGACGGGGAGCTGTTTTTT.